This entry lists 25 T cell receptor beta chains sequenced from one sample in a study of blood T cell repertoires in COVID-19. Generated by immunoSEQ multiplex PCR, the TCRdb table keeps only in-frame clones and is missing some. The sample has about 240,000 clones, roughly 80% seen once; the top ten hold about 3.9%. The sequenced sample was PBMCs or T cells enriched from blood (not recorded which). The receptors come from a woman in her thirties or forties who had been exposed to COVID-19.

The V call is TRBV4-1, the J call TRBJ1-3; D unresolved. V lost 3 bases, J lost 0 bases, and 15 bases lay in between. This CDR3 comprises 17 residues. Germline CDR1 reads MGHRA; CDR2 reads YSYEKL. For the CDR3, the DNA is TGCGCCAGCAGCCAGAACGATTTCACATACTCTGGAAACACCATATATTTT. Encoded protein: CASSQNDFTYSGNTIYF.

The chain carries TRBV5-5 and TRBJ2-3; TRBD1 matches 9 bases. J gave up 2 bases and V 2 bases, and 6 bases lay outside the gene matches. The CDR3 is 16 residues long. Per the germline V gene, CDR1 is SGHKS and CDR2 is YYEKEE (reference sequence). As DNA, the CDR3 is TGTGCCAGCAGCTTCCTGGGACAGGGTGACACAGATACGCAGTATTTT. Translation: CASSFLGQGDTDTQYF.

The gene calls are TRBV5-4 and TRBJ1-1; possibly TRBD1 for D (6 bases). Germline CDR1 SGHNT, CDR2 YYREEE (reference sequence). The CDR3 consists of 15 residues. V lost 4 bases, J lost 4 bases, and 17 bases lay in between. As DNA, the CDR3 is TGTGCCAGCAGCCAAATTTCAGGGGTCCCCACTGAAGCTTTCTTT. This gives the protein CASSQISGVPTEAFF.

This clone appeared once. The V call is TRBV5-4, the J call TRBJ2-7; unclear D gene. The CDR3 has 14 amino acids. V shed 6 bases and J shed 4 bases, with 17 bases lying between them. Germline V CDR1 and CDR2: SGHNT, YYREEE (reference sequence). The chain's CDR3 is CASISLGISYEQYF. The CDR3 DNA is TGTGCCAGCATCAGTCTAGGAATCTCATACGAGCAGTACTTC.

The chain links TRBV12-5 to TRBJ1-1; tentative D call: TRBD1 (6 bases). This CDR3 is built from 13 residues. V was cut by 6 bases and J by 0 bases, with 8 bases left in between. CDR1 LGHNT and CDR2 FRNRAP come from the germline V gene. CDR3 nucleotides: TGTGCTAGTGGCCGGACAGTGAACACTGAAGCTTTCTTT. This codes for CASGRTVNTEAFF.

As concerns this clone: Just one base apart from a much larger clone, this may be a read error. The chain joins TRBV7-2 to TRBJ2-3; 9 bases agree with TRBD2. Trimming cost V 1 base and J 1 base; bases outside gene matches: 0. The CDR3 contains 15 residues. CDR1 and CDR2 (germline): SGHTA, FQGNSA. In DNA, the CDR3 is TGTGCCAGCAGCTTAGGGACTAGCGGCACAGATACGCAGTATTTT. Amino acids: CASSLGTSGTDTQYF.

The chain recombines TRBV28 with TRBJ2-7; D may be TRBD2 (6 bases). There are 13 residues in the CDR3. Between the trimmed V and J ends, which lost 6 bases and 0 bases, there was a span of 9 bases. Germline CDR1 is MDHEN and CDR2 is SYDVKM. This CDR3 is CASRGGVSYEQYF. CDR3 sequence (DNA): TGTGCCAGCAGGGGGGGTGTCTCCTACGAGCAGTACTTC. Looking up the rest from reference TRBV28 and TRBJ2-7 gives the full variable domain: DVKVTQSSRYLVKRTGEKVFLECVQDMDHENMFWYRQDPGLGLRLIYFSYDVKMKEKGDIPEGYSVSREKKERFSLILESASTNQTSMYLCASRGGVSYEQYFGPGTRLTVT.

J is TRBJ2-7 and V is TRBV7-9, with TRBD1 matching 7 bases. The CDR3 is made up of 14 amino acids. Germline V lookup: CDR1 SEHNR, CDR2 FQNEAQ (reference sequence). The ends lost 5 bases at V and 2 bases at J; junction bases unmatched: 6. In DNA form, the CDR3 reads TGTGCCAGCAGCCCACCAGGGGGACCCTACGAGCAGTACTTC. This sequence encodes CASSPPGGPYEQYF.

This rearrangement joins TRBV2 to TRBJ1-4; 7 bases are shared with TRBD1. The CDR3 loop spans 15 amino acids. Trimming took 4 bases from V and 6 from J; bases not matched to a gene: 8. Germline loops: CDR1 SNHLY, CDR2 FYNNEI. The CDR3 bases are TGTGCCAGCAGTGGAAACAGGGGCCCGGATGAAAAACTGTTTTTT. The encoded protein is CASSGNRGPDEKLFF.

The chain recombines TRBV24-1 with TRBJ2-1; tentatively, D is TRBD2 (5 bases). The V end was cut by 11 bases, the J end by 4 bases, with 20 bases between. There are 15 residues in the CDR3. Per germline, CDR1 KGHDR and CDR2 SFDVKD. The chain's CDR3 is CAISEPPDCYNEQFF. CDR3 bases: TGTGCCATTAGTGAGCCCCCGGACTGTTACAATGAGCAGTTCTTC.

V gene TRBV6-2 or TRBV6-3 combines with J gene TRBJ2-4; weak D call: TRBD2 (5 bases). The CDR3 runs 19 residues. Germline assignment: CDR1 MNHEY and CDR2 SVGEGT. Between the trimmed V and J ends, which lost 6 bases and 0 bases, there was a span of 24 bases. CDR3: CASSTIRTSGTLAKNIQYF. CDR3 coding DNA: TGTGCCAGCAGCACCATACGGACTTCGGGAACTCTAGCCAAAAACATTCAGTACTTC.

The rearrangement links TRBV7-2 to TRBJ2-1; TRBD2 aligns across 9 bases. The CDR3 runs to 15 residues. CDR1 and CDR2 from the germline V gene are SGHTA and FQGNSA. Trimming at V came to 1 base and at J to 10 bases, leaving 8 bases not matched to a gene. The CDR3 DNA reads TGTGCCAGCAGCTTAGATGGCGGGGGGGCCAGGGAGCAGTTCTTC. Amino acid sequence: CASSLDGGGAREQFF.

The chain carries TRBV18 and TRBJ1-4; D uncertain. V was cut by 3 bases and J by 0 bases, with 8 bases left in between. CDR3 size: 15 residues. Germline CDR1 KGHSH, CDR2 LQKENI. This chain's CDR3 is CASSPSRTTNEKLFF. DNA of the CDR3: TGTGCCAGCTCACCGTCCAGGACAACTAATGAAAAACTGTTTTTT. Using reference TRBV18 and TRBJ1-4 for the parts outside the CDR3, the full variable domain is NAGVMQNPRHLVRRRGQEARLRCSPMKGHSHVYWYRQLPEEGLKFMVYLQKENIIDESGMPKERFSAEFPKEGPSILRIQQVVRGDSAAYFCASSPSRTTNEKLFFGSGTQLSVL.

This clone has just a few counts. The V call is TRBV30, the J call TRBJ1-6; D possibly corresponds to TRBD1 (6 bases). The V and J ends lost 4 bases and 4 bases respectively, with 17 bases between them. The CDR3 loop spans 16 amino acids. The germline gives CDR1 GTSNPN, CDR2 SVGIG (reference sequence). The DNA for the CDR3 is TGTGCCTGGACCCCGACAGGCACTTATTATAATTCACCCCTCCACTTT. Residues: CAWTPTGTYYNSPLHF.

This clone has a handful of counts. The chain is built from TRBV3-1 (or the pseudogene TRBV3-2) and TRBJ1-6; 11 bases are a match to TRBD1. The V gene end was trimmed by 5 bases and the J gene end by 8 bases; junction bases not matched to a gene: 5. This CDR3 contains 15 residues. CDR1 LGHDT and CDR2 YNNKEL come from the germline V gene (reference sequence). DNA of the CDR3: TGTGCCAGCAGCGACGGACAGGGGGCTTATTCACCCCTCCACTTT. Amino acids: CASSDGQGAYSPLHF.

J is TRBJ1-6 and V is TRBV5-1; a possible D gene is TRBD1 (6 bases). CDR1 is SGHRS, CDR2 YFSETQ, per germline. The germline V and J ends were trimmed by 7 bases and 8 bases, with 16 bases remaining between them. The CDR3 has 14 residues. CDR3 sequence reads: CASERGRGDSPLHF. The CDR3 DNA sequence: TGCGCCAGCGAACGGGGCAGGGGTGATTCACCCCTCCACTTT.

The genes are TRBV7-6 and TRBJ2-1; a possible D gene is TRBD1 (5 bases). Between the trimmed V and J ends, which lost 5 bases and 6 bases, there was a span of 17 bases. The CDR3 consists of 15 residues. Germline CDR1 is SGHVS and CDR2 is FNYEAQ. CDR3 loop: CASSRVEGVPNEQFF. The CDR3 DNA sequence: TGTGCCAGCAGCCGGGTGGAAGGGGTGCCCAATGAGCAGTTCTTC.

The count of this clone is one. The rearrangement uses TRBV27 and TRBJ1-1; the match to TRBD1 covers 11 bases. Germline V gene lookup returns CDR1 MNHEY and CDR2 SMNVEV (reference sequence). The length of the CDR3 is 16 residues. With V trimmed by 7 bases and J by 6 bases, 13 bases remained unmatched. For the CDR3, the DNA is TGTGCCAGCATCCGGGCTGGGACAGGGGGTATCTCTGAAGCTTTCTTT. Its translation: CASIRAGTGGISEAFF.

This chain joins TRBV5-1 and TRBJ2-7; no reliable D call. The V end was cut by 3 bases, the J end by 3 bases, with 4 bases between. Germline CDR1 reads SGHRS; CDR2 reads YFSETQ. The CDR3 covers 11 residues. The CDR3 DNA reads TGCGCCAGCAGCTCCAACTACGAGCAGTACTTC. It yields the protein CASSSNYEQYF.

The V gene is TRBV4-2, the J gene TRBJ2-7, with D perhaps TRBD2 (5 bases). Germline values: CDR1 LGHNA, CDR2 YNFKEQ. The CDR3 loop spans 14 amino acids. Trimming stripped 0 bases from V and 6 bases from J, with 12 bases between. CDR3 loop: CASSQETSGFEQYF. The CDR3 DNA follows: TGTGCCAGCAGCCAAGAGACGTCGGGATTCGAGCAGTACTTC.

This rearrangement joins TRBV12-3 or TRBV12-4 to TRBJ2-7; D is perhaps TRBD1 (7 bases). The CDR3 runs to 13 residues. Deletions cut 4 bases from V and 3 bases from J, with 10 bases between. In DNA, the CDR3 is TGTGCCAGCAGTTCCCAGGGGGGCTACGAGCAGTACTTC. Translated: CASSSQGGYEQYF.

The chain couples TRBV6-5 to TRBJ1-6, with 7 positions matching TRBD1. The CDR3 sequence is 14 residues long. CDR1 is MNHEY, CDR2 SVGAGI, per germline. V lost 6 bases, J lost 6 bases, and 5 bases stayed unmatched. The CDR3 DNA reads TGTGCCAGCAGACTCGGACAGGTTAATTCACCCCTCCACTTT. Amino acids: CASRLGQVNSPLHF.

V and J are TRBV7-2 and TRBJ2-2; 10 bases fit TRBD2. Germline assignment: CDR1 SGHTA and CDR2 FQGNSA. The V segment lost 0 bases and the J segment 5 bases; nucleotides outside the gene matches: 0. The CDR3 length is 15 residues. The CDR3 bases are TGTGCCAGCAGCTTAGCACTAGCGGGGACCGGGGAGCTGTTTTTT. Residues: CASSLALAGTGELFF. The full variable domain, with the rest looked up from reference TRBV7-2 and TRBJ2-2, is GAGVSQSPSNKVTEKGKDVELRCDPISGHTALYWYRQSLGQGLEFLIYFQGNSAPDKSGLPSDRFSAERTGGSVSTLTIQRTQQEDSAVYLCASSLALAGTGELFFGEGSRLTVL.

V and J are TRBV5-1 and TRBJ2-1; 12 nucleotides line up with TRBD2. J gave up 6 bases and V 7 bases, and 5 bases lay outside the gene matches. CDR3 size: 14 residues. The V gene's germline CDR1 is SGHRS and CDR2 YFSETQ. The CDR3 reads CASGLAGSSNEQFF. In nucleotides, the CDR3 is TGCGCCAGCGGACTAGCGGGGTCTTCCAATGAGCAGTTCTTC. Based on the CDR3 plus reference TRBV5-1 and TRBJ2-1, the full variable domain is KAGVTQTPRYLIKTRGQQVTLSCSPISGHRSVSWYQQTPGQGLQFLFEYFSETQRNKGNFPGRFSGRQFSNSRSEMNVSTLELGDSALYLCASGLAGSSNEQFFGPGTRLTVL.

In its sample, this clone was seen a few times. V and J are TRBV6-4 and TRBJ1-2; 8 nucleotides align to TRBD1. CDR1 is MRHNA, CDR2 SNTAGT, per germline. Trimming cost V 2 bases and J 7 bases; bases outside gene matches: 6. The CDR3 covers 14 residues. The CDR3 here is CASSDGQGARGYTF. CDR3 nucleotide sequence: TGTGCCAGCAGTGACGGGCAGGGGGCGCGTGGCTACACCTTC.